This T cell receptor beta chain stems from a study of cytomegalovirus exposure and HLA in healthy donors. V lost 5 bases and J lost 2, with 13 bases in between. The CDR3 consists of 15 residues. The germline V gene has CDR1 MDHEN and CDR2 SYDVKM. Clones were sequenced by immunoSEQ multiplex PCR, and TCRdb holds only the in-frame ones, with some missing. In the table there are under 250,000 clones, over 75% of which are singletons. Worth noting for this clone: Its specificity is not known.

Study observations and caveats: Most TCR sequences showed up rarely, but some public TCRs showed up in many donors.

This TCR was sampled from a woman under 30 in good health and CMV-seropositive. The J gene is TRBJ1-5, the V gene TRBV28; D remains ambiguous. Specimen: PBMCs. The CDR3 nucleotides are TGTGCCAGCAGTCCTGGGCCCGCCGGCAATCAGCCCCAGCATTTT. As protein: CASSPGPAGNQPQHF. The full variable domain, rest sourced from reference TRBV28 and TRBJ1-5, is DVKVTQSSRYLVKRTGEKVFLECVQDMDHENMFWYRQDPGLGLRLIYFSYDVKMKEKGDIPEGYSVSREKKERFSLILESASTNQTSMYLCASSPGPAGNQPQHFGDGTRLSIL.